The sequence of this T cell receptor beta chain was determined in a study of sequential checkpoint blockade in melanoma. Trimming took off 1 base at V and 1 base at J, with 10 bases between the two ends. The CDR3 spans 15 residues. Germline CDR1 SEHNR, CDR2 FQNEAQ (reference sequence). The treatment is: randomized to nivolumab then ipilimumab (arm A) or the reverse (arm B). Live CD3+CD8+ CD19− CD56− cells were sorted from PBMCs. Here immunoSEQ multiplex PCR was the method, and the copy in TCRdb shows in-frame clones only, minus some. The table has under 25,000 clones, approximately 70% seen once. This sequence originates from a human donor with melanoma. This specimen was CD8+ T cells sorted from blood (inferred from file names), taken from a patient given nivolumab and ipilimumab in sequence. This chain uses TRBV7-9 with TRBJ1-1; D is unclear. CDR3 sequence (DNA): TGTGCCAGCAGCTTAGGTATTCAGGAGAACACTGAAGCTTTCTTT. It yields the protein CASSLGIQENTEAFF. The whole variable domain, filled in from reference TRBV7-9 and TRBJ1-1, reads DTGVSQNPRHKITKRGQNVTFRCDPISEHNRLYWYRQTLGQGPEFLTYFQNEAQLEKSRLLSDRFSAERPKGSFSTLEIQRTEQGDSAMYLCASSLGIQENTEAFFGQGTRLTVV.